A selection of T cell receptor beta chains follows, all from one sample in a study of shared clonotypes between healthy human individuals. Some clones are missing from TCRdb's copy, which holds only in-frame ones; the method was immunoSEQ multiplex PCR. Here the sample spans a few million clones, approximately 93% being singletons. Sequencing input: naive CD4+ T cells from PBMCs. These receptors came from a man aged 18 to 35 in good health. Some clones in this sample may be carry-over from other donors' samples. The CDR3 runs from the conserved cysteine through the conserved F or W. D genes are given only for firm matches. Rows may omit the clone size; those that give it use once, few, many or a size class.

DNA	CDR3	size	J	V	D
TGTGCCAGCAGCTTGCCTAGCGGGACTCAAGAGACCCAGTACTTC	CASSLPSGTQETQYF	-	TRBJ2-5	TRBV5-6	TRBD2
TGTGCCAGCAGCTTATTTCCTACCGGGACAGCGAACACTGAAGCTTTCTTT	CASSLFPTGTANTEAFF	-	TRBJ1-1	TRBV7-3	TRBD1
TGTGCCAGCAGCTCTAGCCCCGGAGCGATGAGCGAGCAGTACTTC	CASSSSPGAMSEQYF	-	TRBJ2-7	TRBV7-8	-
TGTGCCAGCAGTTACTCCGGGGCAGGGAGCAACTATGGCTACACCTTC	CASSYSGAGSNYGYTF	-	TRBJ1-2	TRBV6-5	-
TGTGCCAGCAGCTTAACGTCGGGAATCTCCTACAATGAGCAGTTCTTC	CASSLTSGISYNEQFF	-	TRBJ2-1	TRBV11-2	-
TGTGCCAGCAGTTTATTGGGCCGACGAGGCAAAAACATTCAGTACTTC	CASSLLGRRGKNIQYF	-	TRBJ2-4	TRBV27	-
TGCAGCGTTGAAGCACTAGCGCATAGCACAGATACGCAGTATTTT	CSVEALAHSTDTQYF	-	TRBJ2-3	TRBV29-1	TRBD2
TGTGCCAGCAGTTATACCAGACTGAACACTGAAGCTTTCTTT	CASSYTRLNTEAFF	-	TRBJ1-1	TRBV6-5	-
TGTGCCAGCAGCCTCGGACCCTATGGCTACACCTTC	CASSLGPYGYTF	-	TRBJ1-2	TRBV7-2	-
TGTGCCAGCACTGAGGACAGGGGGCGTGGACAGCCCCAGCATTTT	CASTEDRGRGQPQHF	-	TRBJ1-5	TRBV6-1	TRBD1
TGTGCCAGCAGCTCAACGGGGTTAGCGGGAGATTACAATGAGCAGTTCTTC	CASSSTGLAGDYNEQFF	-	TRBJ2-1	TRBV28	TRBD2
TGTGCCAGCAATCAGGCAGGGGTCTACAATGAGCAGTTCTTC	CASNQAGVYNEQFF	-	TRBJ2-1	TRBV25-1	-
TGTGCCAGCAGCCGTTCGCCACAAAACATTCAGTACTTC	CASSRSPQNIQYF	-	TRBJ2-4	TRBV6-5	-
TGCGCCAGCAGCGCCGACCCGAGCTCCTACAATGAGCAGTTCTTC	CASSADPSSYNEQFF	-	TRBJ2-1	TRBV5-1	-
TGCGCCAGCAGCTTAGAGGGGGCCAAAAACATTCAGTACTTC	CASSLEGAKNIQYF	-	TRBJ2-4	TRBV5-1	-
TGTGCCAGTAGTATCGTCGGCGGGGATGTTGGCTACACCTTC	CASSIVGGDVGYTF	once	TRBJ1-2	TRBV19	-
TGTGCCAGCAGCGTAGCAAAGACCCAGGAGATCAGCGCCGCGAACACCGGGGAGCTGTTTTTT	CASSVAKTQEISAANTGELFF	-	TRBJ2-2	TRBV9	-
TGTGCCAGCAGCTTAGCATTGGACTCCGCAGATACGCAGTATTTT	CASSLALDSADTQYF	once	TRBJ2-3	TRBV7-9	-
TGTGCCAGCAGCGCAAGGACACTCCCCTATGGCTACACCTTC	CASSARTLPYGYTF	-	TRBJ1-2	TRBV5-4	-
TGTGCCAGCAGCTTAGCGGGACATCCGAACACTGAAGCTTTCTTT	CASSLAGHPNTEAFF	-	TRBJ1-1	TRBV9	-
TGTGCCAGCAGCTTAGTTACAGGGGCGAGGAGGTCGGGGGACAATGAGCAGTTCTTC	CASSLVTGARRSGDNEQFF	-	TRBJ2-1	TRBV7-9	-
TGTGCCAGCAGCTTAGTGGGGGCGCCCCTTGGCAATCAGCCCCAGCATTTT	CASSLVGAPLGNQPQHF	once	TRBJ1-5	TRBV7-8	-
TGCGCCAGCAGCTTTAAGGGGCGCCAAGAGACCCAGTACTTC	CASSFKGRQETQYF	-	TRBJ2-5	TRBV5-1	-
TGTGCCATCAGTGGCGGACAGTTCTCCTACAATGAGCAGTTCTTC	CAISGGQFSYNEQFF	-	TRBJ2-1	TRBV10-3	-
TGTGCCAGCAGCGTAGCTCCCGATCAGGGCGGGGAGCAGTTCTTC	CASSVAPDQGGEQFF	-	TRBJ2-1	TRBV9	-
TGCAGCGCCAAGCCGGGACCGAGCTCCTACGAGCAGTACTTC	CSAKPGPSSYEQYF	-	TRBJ2-7	TRBV29-1	-
TGTGCCAGCAGTTTATACGGGACAGGGGGTGACTATGGCTACACCTTC	CASSLYGTGGDYGYTF	-	TRBJ1-2	TRBV28	TRBD1
TGTGCCAGCAGCTCCCAGACCCACAATGAGCAGTTCTTC	CASSSQTHNEQFF	-	TRBJ2-1	TRBV7-2	-
TGTGCCAGCAGTTCGAACTCTGGGGCCAACGTCCTGACTTTC	CASSSNSGANVLTF	-	TRBJ2-6	TRBV27	-
TGTGCCAGCACCGACGACAGGGCCGGCACAGATACGCAGTATTTT	CASTDDRAGTDTQYF	-	TRBJ2-3	TRBV6-6	TRBD1
TGTGCCAGTAGTTCAACAGGATATCAGCCCCAGCATTTT	CASSSTGYQPQHF	-	TRBJ1-5	TRBV19	-
TGTGCCAGTAGTATAGGAGTTTCAATTCCCGGGGAGCTGTTTTTT	CASSIGVSIPGELFF	-	TRBJ2-2	TRBV19	-
TGTGCCATCAGTGAGTTTGGACAGGGGGTTTATAGCAATCAGCCCCAGCATTTT	CAISEFGQGVYSNQPQHF	-	TRBJ1-5	TRBV10-3	TRBD1
TGTGCCAGTACCCGTAACAACTATGGCTACACCTTC	CASTRNNYGYTF	-	TRBJ1-2	TRBV19	-
TGTGCCAGCAGCTTAGGCCCCCTACGACAGGGAGCTAACTATGGCTACACCTTC	CASSLGPLRQGANYGYTF	-	TRBJ1-2	TRBV7-3	TRBD1
TGTGCCAGCAGCCCTAAACTTGGAGCGGCCACGGAGACCCAGTACTTC	CASSPKLGAATETQYF	-	TRBJ2-5	TRBV4-2	-
TGTGCCAGCTCACCATTTGGACAGCCGAACACTGAAGCTTTCTTT	CASSPFGQPNTEAFF	-	TRBJ1-1	TRBV18	-
TGTGCCAGTACCGGGACAGGGGCCCGAAAACTGTTTTTT	CASTGTGARKLFF	-	TRBJ1-4	TRBV28	TRBD1
TGTGCCATCGGGACGGGGGAGACCCAGTACTTC	CAIGTGETQYF	-	TRBJ2-5	TRBV10-3	-